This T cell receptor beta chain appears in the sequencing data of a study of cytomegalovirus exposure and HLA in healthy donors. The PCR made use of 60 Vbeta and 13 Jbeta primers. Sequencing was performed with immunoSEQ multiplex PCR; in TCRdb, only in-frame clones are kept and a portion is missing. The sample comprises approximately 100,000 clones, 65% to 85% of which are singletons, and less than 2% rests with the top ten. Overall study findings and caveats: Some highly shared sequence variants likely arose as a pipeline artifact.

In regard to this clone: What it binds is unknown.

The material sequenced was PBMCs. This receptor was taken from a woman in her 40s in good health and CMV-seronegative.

The CDR3 is CASSFRRVEQYF. In DNA form, the CDR3 reads TGTGCCAGCAGCTTTCGCCGCGTCGAGCAGTACTTC. J is TRBJ2-5 and V is TRBV11-2; D unresolved. The J call may not be correct, given that the DNA end is closer to TRBJ2-7. The CDR3 is 12 residues long. Germline loops: CDR1 SGHAT, CDR2 FQNNGV.